These T cell receptor beta chains were read from a single sample in a study of Ad26.COV2.S vaccination and SARS-CoV-2 variants. Generated by immunoSEQ multiplex PCR, the TCRdb table keeps only in-frame clones and is missing some. The repertoire holds just over 350,000 clones, with 70% to 90% as singletons. The specimen comprised peripheral blood, sampled in a trial of Ad26.COV2.S vaccine versus placebo. The receptors originated from a person aged 18-60 years who received the Ad26.COV2.S COVID-19 vaccine or a placebo. Each CDR3 is given without its conserved first and last residue.

j_call v_call cdr3_aa
TRBJ1-1 TRBV4-3 ASSQGDRTNTEAF
TRBJ1-2 TRBV19 ASSIVGDIGDYGYT
TRBJ2-6 TRBV3-1/TRBV3-2 ASSQEGVARSGANVLT
TRBJ1-1 TRBV29-1 STGRTNTEAF
TRBJ2-4 TRBV24-1 ATSDPFGANIQY
TRBJ1-6 TRBV18 ASSPSGLYNSPLH
TRBJ1-5 TRBV19 ASNNRGNQPQH
TRBJ2-3 TRBV4-1 ASSQAGQTRTDTQY
TRBJ2-3 TRBV7-9 ASAPRPGQPAGDTQY
TRBJ2-1 TRBV5-4 ASEGTSENNEQF
TRBJ1-2 TRBV7-2 ASSSRTGLGGYT
TRBJ1-2 TRBV19 ASSSQGIANYGYT
TRBJ2-3 TRBV5-1 ASRPRSGGAYGTDTQY
TRBJ2-7 TRBV3-1/TRBV3-2 ASSLSGLAPSSYEQY
TRBJ2-7 TRBV7-9 ASSPWLASGGYEQY
TRBJ1-2 TRBV6-5 ATVTSRPYGYT
TRBJ1-4 TRBV5-4 ASSLAGQGANEKLF
TRBJ1-4 TRBV7-9 ASSLARTGNGEKLF
TRBJ1-1 TRBV19 ASAIKGYTEAF
TRBJ2-7 TRBV5-1 ASSLLVGTYEQY
TRBJ2-1 TRBV4-1 ASSQATSGRRANEQF
TRBJ1-5 TRBV7-2 ASSLIQGGQPQH
TRBJ2-5 TRBV5-1 ASSLSTSFETQY
TRBJ1-1 TRBV30 AWSLGRKNTEAF
TRBJ2-5 TRBV3-1/TRBV3-2 ASSQVASGAQETQY
TRBJ1-3 TRBV27 ASSEDRRNTIY
TRBJ2-7 TRBV11-2 ASSHGTSGSSYEQY